The clone carrying this TCR beta chain was observed a handful of times. What it recognizes is unknown. The data originate from a study of blood T cells in healthy people across ages. Study-wide background: Every two T cells gave about one barcoded beta molecule via template switching.

Every donor provided roughly 10 milliliters of peripheral blood. Whole-study findings and limits: Measured against age, TCR beta diversity per million T cells decreased in a roughly linear manner.

Primed by a sample-barcoded 5' primer and a J-beta primer mix, a second PCR proceeded for about 6 to 12 cycles. In TCRdb, the 5' RACE reads were re-called with MiXCR into one record per CDR3 protein. The top ten clones hold 20% to 25% of a sample with about 730,000 distinct CDR3 sequences, about 40% of them seen once. This TCR came from a woman aged 55-75 years in good health. The source material was blood.

DNA of the CDR3: TGTGCCAGCAGCGGACAGGCAAACTACGAGCAGTACTTC. This encodes CASSGQANYEQYF. The rearrangement uses TRBV11-3 and TRBJ2-7; TRBD1 aligns across 7 bases. Germline lookup yields CDR1 SGHNT and CDR2 YENEEA. The CDR3 extends over 13 amino acids. V was clipped by 5 bases and J by 3 bases; unmatched bases: 4.